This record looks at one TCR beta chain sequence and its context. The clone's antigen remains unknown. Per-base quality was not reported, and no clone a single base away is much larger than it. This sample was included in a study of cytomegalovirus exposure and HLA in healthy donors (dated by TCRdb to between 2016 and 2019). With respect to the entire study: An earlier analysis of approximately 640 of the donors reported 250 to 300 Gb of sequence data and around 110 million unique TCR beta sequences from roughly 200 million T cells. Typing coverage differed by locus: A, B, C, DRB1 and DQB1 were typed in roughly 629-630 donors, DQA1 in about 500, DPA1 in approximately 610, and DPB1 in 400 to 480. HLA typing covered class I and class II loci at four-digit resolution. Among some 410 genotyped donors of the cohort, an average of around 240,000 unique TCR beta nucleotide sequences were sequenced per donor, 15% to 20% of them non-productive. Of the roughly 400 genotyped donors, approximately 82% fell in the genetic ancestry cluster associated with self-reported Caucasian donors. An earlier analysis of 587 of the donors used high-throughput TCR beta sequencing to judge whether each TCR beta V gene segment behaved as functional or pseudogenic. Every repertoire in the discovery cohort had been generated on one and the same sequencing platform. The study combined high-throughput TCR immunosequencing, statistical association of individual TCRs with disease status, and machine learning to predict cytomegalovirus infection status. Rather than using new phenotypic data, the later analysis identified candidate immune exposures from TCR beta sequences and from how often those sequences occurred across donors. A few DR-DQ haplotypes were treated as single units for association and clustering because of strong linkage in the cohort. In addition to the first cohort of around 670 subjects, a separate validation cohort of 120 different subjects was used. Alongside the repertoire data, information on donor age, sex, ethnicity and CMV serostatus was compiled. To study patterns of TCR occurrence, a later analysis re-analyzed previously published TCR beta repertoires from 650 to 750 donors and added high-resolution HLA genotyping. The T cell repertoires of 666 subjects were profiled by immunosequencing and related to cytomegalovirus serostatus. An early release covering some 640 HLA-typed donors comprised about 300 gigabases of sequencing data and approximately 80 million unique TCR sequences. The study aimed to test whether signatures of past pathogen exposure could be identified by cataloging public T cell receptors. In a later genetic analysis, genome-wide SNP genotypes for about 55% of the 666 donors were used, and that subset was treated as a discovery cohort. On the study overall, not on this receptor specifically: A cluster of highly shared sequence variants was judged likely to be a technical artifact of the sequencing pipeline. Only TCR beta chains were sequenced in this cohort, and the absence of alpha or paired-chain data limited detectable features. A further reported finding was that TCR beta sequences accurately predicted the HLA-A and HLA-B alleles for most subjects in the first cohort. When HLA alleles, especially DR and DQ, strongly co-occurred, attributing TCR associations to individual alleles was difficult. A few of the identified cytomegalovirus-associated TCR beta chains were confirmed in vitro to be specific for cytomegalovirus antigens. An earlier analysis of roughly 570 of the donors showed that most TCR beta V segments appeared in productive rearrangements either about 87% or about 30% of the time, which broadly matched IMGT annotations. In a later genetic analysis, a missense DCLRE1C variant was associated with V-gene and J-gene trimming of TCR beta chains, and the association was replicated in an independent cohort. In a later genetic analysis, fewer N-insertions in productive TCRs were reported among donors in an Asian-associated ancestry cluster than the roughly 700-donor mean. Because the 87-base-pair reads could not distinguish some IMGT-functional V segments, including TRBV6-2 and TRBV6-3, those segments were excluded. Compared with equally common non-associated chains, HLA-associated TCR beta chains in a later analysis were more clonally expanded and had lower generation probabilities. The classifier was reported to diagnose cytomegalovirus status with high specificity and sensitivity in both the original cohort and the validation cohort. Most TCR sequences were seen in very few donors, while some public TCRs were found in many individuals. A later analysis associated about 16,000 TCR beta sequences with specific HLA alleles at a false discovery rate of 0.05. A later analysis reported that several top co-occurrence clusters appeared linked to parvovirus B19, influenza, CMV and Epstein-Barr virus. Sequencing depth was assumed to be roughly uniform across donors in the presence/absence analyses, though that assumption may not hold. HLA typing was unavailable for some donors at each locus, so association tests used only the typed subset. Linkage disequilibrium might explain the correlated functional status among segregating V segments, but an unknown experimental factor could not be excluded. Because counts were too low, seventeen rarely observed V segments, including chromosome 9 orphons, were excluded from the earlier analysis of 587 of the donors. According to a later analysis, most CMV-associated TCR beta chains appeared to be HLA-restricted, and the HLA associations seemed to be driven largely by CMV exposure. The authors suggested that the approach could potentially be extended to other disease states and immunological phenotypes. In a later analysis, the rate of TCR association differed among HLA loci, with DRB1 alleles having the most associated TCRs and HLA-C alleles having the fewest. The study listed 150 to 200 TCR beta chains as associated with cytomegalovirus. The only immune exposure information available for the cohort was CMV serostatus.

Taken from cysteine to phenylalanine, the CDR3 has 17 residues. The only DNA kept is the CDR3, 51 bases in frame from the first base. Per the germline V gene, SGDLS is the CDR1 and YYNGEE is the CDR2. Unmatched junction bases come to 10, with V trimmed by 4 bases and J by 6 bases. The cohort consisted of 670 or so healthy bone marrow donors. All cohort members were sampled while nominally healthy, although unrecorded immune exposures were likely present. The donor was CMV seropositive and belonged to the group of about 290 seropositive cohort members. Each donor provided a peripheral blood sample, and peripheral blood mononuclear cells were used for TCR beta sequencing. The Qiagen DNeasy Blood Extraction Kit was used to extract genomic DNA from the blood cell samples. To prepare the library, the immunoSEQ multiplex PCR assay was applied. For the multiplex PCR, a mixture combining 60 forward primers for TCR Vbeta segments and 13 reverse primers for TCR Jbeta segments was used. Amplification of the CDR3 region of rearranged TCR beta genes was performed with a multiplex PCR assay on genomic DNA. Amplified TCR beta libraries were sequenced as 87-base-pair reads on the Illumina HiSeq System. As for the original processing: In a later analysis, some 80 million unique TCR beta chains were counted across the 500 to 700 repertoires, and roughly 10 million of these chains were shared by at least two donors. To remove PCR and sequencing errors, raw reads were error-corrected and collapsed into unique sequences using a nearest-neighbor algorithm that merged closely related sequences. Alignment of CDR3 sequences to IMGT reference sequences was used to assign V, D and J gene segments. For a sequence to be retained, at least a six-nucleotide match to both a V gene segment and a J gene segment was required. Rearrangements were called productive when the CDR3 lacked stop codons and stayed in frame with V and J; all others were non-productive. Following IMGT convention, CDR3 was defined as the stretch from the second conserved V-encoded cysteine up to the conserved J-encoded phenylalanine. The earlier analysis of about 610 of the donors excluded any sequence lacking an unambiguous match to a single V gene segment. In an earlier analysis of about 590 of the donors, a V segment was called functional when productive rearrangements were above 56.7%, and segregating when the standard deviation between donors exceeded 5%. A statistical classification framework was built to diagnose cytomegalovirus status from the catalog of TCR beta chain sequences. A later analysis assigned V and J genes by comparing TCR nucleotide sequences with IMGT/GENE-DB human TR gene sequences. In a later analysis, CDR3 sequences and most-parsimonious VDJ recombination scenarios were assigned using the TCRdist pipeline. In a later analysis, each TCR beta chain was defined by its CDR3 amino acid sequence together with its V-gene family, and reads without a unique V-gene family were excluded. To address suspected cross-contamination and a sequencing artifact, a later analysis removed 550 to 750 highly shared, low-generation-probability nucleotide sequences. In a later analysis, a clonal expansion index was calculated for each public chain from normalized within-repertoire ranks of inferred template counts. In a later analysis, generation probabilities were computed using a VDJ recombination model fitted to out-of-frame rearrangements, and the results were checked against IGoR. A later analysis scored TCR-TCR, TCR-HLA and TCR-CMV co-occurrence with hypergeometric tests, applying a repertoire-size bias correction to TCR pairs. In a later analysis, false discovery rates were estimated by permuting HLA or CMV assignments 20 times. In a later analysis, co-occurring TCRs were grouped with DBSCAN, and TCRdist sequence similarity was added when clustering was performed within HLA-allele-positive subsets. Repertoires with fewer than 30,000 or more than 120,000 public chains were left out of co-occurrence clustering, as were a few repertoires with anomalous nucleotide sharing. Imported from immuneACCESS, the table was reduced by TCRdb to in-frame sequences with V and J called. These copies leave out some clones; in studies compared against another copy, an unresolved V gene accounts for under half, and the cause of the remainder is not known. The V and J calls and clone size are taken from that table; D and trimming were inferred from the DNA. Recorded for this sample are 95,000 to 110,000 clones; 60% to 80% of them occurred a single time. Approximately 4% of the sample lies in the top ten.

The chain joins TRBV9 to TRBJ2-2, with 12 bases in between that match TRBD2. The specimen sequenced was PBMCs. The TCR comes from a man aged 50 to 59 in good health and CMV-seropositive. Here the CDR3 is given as CASSSRTSGIFSGELFF. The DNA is TGTGCCAGCAGCTCAAGGACTAGCGGGATATTCTCCGGGGAGCTGTTTTTT.